Sequencing of this TCR beta chain was carried out in a study of T cell clones after liver transplantation. Germline V gives CDR1 LNHNV, CDR2 YYDKDF (reference sequence). Unmatched junction bases numbered 30, after V lost 0 bases and J lost 6 bases. The CDR3 runs 23 residues. TCRdb's table, derived via immunoSEQ multiplex PCR, lists solely in-frame clones and lacks some. The sample lists tens of thousands of clones; 60% to 80% were seen once. This clone was recorded only once. The chain employs TRBV15 and TRBJ2-7; the match to TRBD2 covers 9 bases. This receptor was identified in a human patient who received a liver transplant. Part of the T cells may come from the graft donor. The sample was CD4+ T cells from blood, taken at the 22-month timepoint. DNA for the CDR3: TGTGCCACCAGCAGAGATCGACGGCGAGCGGGGGGCCAACTCCTACGAGCAGTTATCGAGCAGTACTTC. It translates to CATSRDRRRAGGQLLRAVIEQYF.